This passage covers 2 T cell receptor beta chains from one sample sequenced in a study of cytomegalovirus exposure and HLA in healthy donors. Amplification used 60 Vbeta primers and 13 Jbeta primers. Profiling relied on immunoSEQ multiplex PCR, and the TCRdb table lists in-frame clones only, not all of them. The sample has 140,000 or so clones; 65% to 85% are singletons. Sequenced material: PBMCs. These receptors all come from a woman in her thirties or forties in good health and CMV-seropositive.

The chain couples TRBV18 to TRBJ2-2, with 7 bases fitting TRBD1. Trimming cost V 1 base and J 3 bases; bases outside gene matches: 2. The CDR3 spans 15 residues. Germline values: CDR1 KGHSH, CDR2 LQKENI. DNA of the CDR3: TGTGCCAGCTCACCACAGGGGGCGGACACCGGGGAGCTGTTTTTT. The encoded protein is CASSPQGADTGELFF. Looking up the rest from reference TRBV18 and TRBJ2-2 gives the full variable domain: NAGVMQNPRHLVRRRGQEARLRCSPMKGHSHVYWYRQLPEEGLKFMVYLQKENIIDESGMPKERFSAEFPKEGPSILRIQQVVRGDSAAYFCASSPQGADTGELFFGEGSRLTVL.

As regards this clone: One junction end disagrees with the germline gene, perhaps due to a read error. The rearrangement joins TRBV7-9 to TRBJ1-4; D is unresolved. This CDR3 is 18 amino acids long. Germline CDR1 SEHNR, CDR2 FQNEAQ (reference sequence). The CDR3 here is CSSSLAINPRATNEKLFF. The CDR3 region has the DNA TGTTCCAGCAGCTTAGCGATAAACCCCCGGGCAACTAATGAAAAACTGTTTTTT.